These 24 T cell receptor beta chains came from one sample sequenced in a study of monozygotic twins with inflammatory bowel disease. TCRdb re-called the 5' RACE reads; one entry per CDR3 protein, DNA not given. The sample table includes about 210,000 distinct CDR3 sequences. The sample taken for sequencing was blood. Receptor source: a human donor with ulcerative colitis or Crohn's disease, or a healthy co-twin of an affected twin (not recorded which).

The V gene is TRBV3-1, the J gene TRBJ2-3; the TCRdb D gene call, TRBD2, has no DNA to confirm it. Germline CDR1 and CDR2: LGHDT and YNNKEL (reference sequence). The CDR3 runs to 14 residues. CDR3 region: CASSQGLVTDTQYF.

The chain is built from TRBV18 and TRBJ2-1; absent DNA, TCRdb's TRBD2 call cannot be checked. Germline CDR1 reads KGHSH; CDR2 reads LQKENI. CDR3 length: 13 amino acids. The CDR3 reads CASSPNLANEQFF.

This chain links TRBV5-1 with TRBJ2-1; checking the TCRdb D call of TRBD1 is not possible without DNA. This CDR3 spans 15 amino acids. Per the germline V gene, CDR1 is SGHRS and CDR2 is YFSETQ. CDR3 region: CASSLDTGDYNEQFF.

The chain links TRBV7-9 to TRBJ2-5; TCRdb outputs TRBD2, but without DNA this stays unchecked. This CDR3 is 12 amino acids long. Germline-derived CDR1 and CDR2 are SEHNR and FQNEAQ (reference sequence). The CDR3 loop reads CASRLGKETQYF.

The chain joins TRBV30 to TRBJ2-2; TCRdb names TRBD2, which stays unverified in the absence of DNA. Germline loops: CDR1 GTSNPN, CDR2 SVGIG (reference sequence). The CDR3 covers 13 residues. The CDR3 loop reads CAWMDWNTGELFF. The whole variable domain, remainder taken from reference TRBV30 and TRBJ2-2, is SQTIHQWPATLVQPVGSPLSLECTVEGTSNPNLYWYRQAAGRGLQLLFYSVGIGQISSEVPQNLSASRPQDRQFILSSKKLLLSDSGFYLCAWMDWNTGELFFGEGSRLTVL.

The V call is TRBV5-6, the J call TRBJ2-7; absent DNA, TCRdb's TRBD1 call cannot be checked. Germline-derived CDR1 and CDR2 are SGHDT and YYEEEE. The CDR3 spans 16 residues. The CDR3 loop reads CASSLQGRHDPYEQYF. Full variable domain (outside the CDR3, taken from reference TRBV5-6 and TRBJ2-7): DAGVTQSPTHLIKTRGQQVTLRCSPKSGHDTVSWYQQALGQGPQFIFQYYEEEERQRGNFPDRFSGHQFPNYSSELNVNALLLGDSALYLCASSLQGRHDPYEQYFGPGTRLTVT.

This chain joins TRBV6-5 and TRBJ1-3; absent DNA, TCRdb's TRBD1 call cannot be checked. Germline CDR1 and CDR2: MNHEY and SVGAGI. This CDR3 region has 16 residues. The CDR3 sequence: CASSYSRQVSGNTIYF.

The CDR3 is CASSLKGQEDTQYF. The chain employs TRBV5-1 and TRBJ2-3; TCRdb outputs TRBD1, but without DNA this stays unchecked. The CDR3 is 14 residues long. Germline CDR1 reads SGHRS; CDR2 reads YFSETQ.

This chain joins TRBV6-1 and TRBJ2-5; the D call of TRBD2 rests on TCRdb alone, since no DNA is present to check it. The CDR3 is 14 amino acids. Germline CDR1 MNHNS, CDR2 SASEGT. CDR3 residues: CASGRLGGQETQYF.

This chain joins TRBV7-9 and TRBJ1-1. The V gene's germline CDR1 is SEHNR and CDR2 FQNEAQ (reference sequence). The CDR3 consists of 15 residues. The chain's CDR3 is CASTQVGDWDTEAFF.

The chain joins TRBV18 to TRBJ2-1; TCRdb's D call, TRBD2, is unchecked because there is no DNA. Germline values: CDR1 KGHSH, CDR2 LQKENI. This CDR3 is 12 amino acids long. This CDR3 is CASSEAGGEQFF.

This rearrangement joins TRBV29-1 to TRBJ1-2. This CDR3 region has 13 residues. CDR1 SQVTM and CDR2 ANQGSEA come from the germline V gene. This chain's CDR3 is CSVGPEGFYGYTF.

The J gene is TRBJ2-5, the V gene TRBV30; TCRdb reports TRBD2, a call that lacks DNA to check it against. The length of the CDR3 is 11 residues. The germline CDR1 and CDR2 sequences are GTSNPN and SVGIG (reference sequence). The CDR3 is CAWREAETQYF.

The genes are TRBV5-1 and TRBJ2-7; the TRBD1 assignment by TCRdb is unverifiable without DNA. This CDR3 has 15 amino acids. From germline, CDR1 is SGHRS and CDR2 YFSETQ. This CDR3 reads CANSPGQAVGGEQYF.

The genes are TRBV7-3 and TRBJ2-2; TCRdb selects TRBD2, and the lack of DNA leaves this call unchecked. Per germline, CDR1 SGHTA and CDR2 FQGTGA. CDR3 length: 16 residues. CDR3: CASSLTSTSGVGELFF.

This rearrangement joins TRBV12-3 or TRBV12-4 to TRBJ1-3. The CDR3 totals 14 residues. CDR3 amino acids: CASSLRTSGNTIYF.

The chain is built from TRBV20-1 and TRBJ2-1; TCRdb's D gene call, TRBD2, goes unchecked for lack of DNA. This CDR3 contains 14 residues. Germline V lookup: CDR1 DFQATT, CDR2 SNEGSKA (reference sequence). The CDR3 loop is CSASVAGGSNEQFF.

The genes are TRBV9 and TRBJ2-5; TCRdb's assignment of TRBD1 cannot be checked, as there is no DNA. CDR1 and CDR2 (germline): SGDLS, YYNGEE. This CDR3 has 16 amino acids. The CDR3 is CASSERRTGPQETQYF.

The chain's CDR3 is CASIRGLNTEAFF. The chain uses TRBV7-9 and TRBJ1-1. CDR3 length: 13 amino acids. Germline CDR1 is SEHNR and CDR2 is FQNEAQ (reference sequence).

This chain joins TRBV27 and TRBJ2-2; TCRdb reports TRBD2, a call that lacks DNA to check it against. The CDR3 sequence is 15 residues long. Germline assignment: CDR1 MNHEY and CDR2 SMNVEV (reference sequence). The CDR3 reads CASLDPGSLSGELFF.

V and J are TRBV6-1 and TRBJ1-6; there is no DNA to check the TCRdb D call of TRBD1. Germline loops: CDR1 MNHNS, CDR2 SASEGT. The length of the CDR3 is 16 residues. The CDR3 reads CASSHGRLPGNSPLHF.

This chain joins TRBV18 and TRBJ2-7; TCRdb designates TRBD1, a call that cannot be tested without DNA. This CDR3 has 13 residues. In germline, CDR1 is KGHSH, CDR2 LQKENI. CDR3 protein: CASSPQGRSEQYF.

The chain employs TRBV6-1 and TRBJ1-5. There are 15 residues in the CDR3. Germline CDR1 and CDR2: MNHNS and SASEGT. The CDR3 loop is CASRLAGYSNQPQHF.

V is TRBV27 and J is TRBJ2-1; TCRdb indicates TRBD1, and absent DNA this call remains unverified. CDR1 and CDR2 from the germline V gene are MNHEY and SMNVEV (reference sequence). The CDR3 is made up of 15 amino acids. The CDR3 spells CASSPGWGSHNEQFF.